A selection of T cell receptor beta chains follows, all from one sample in a study of CD8 T cells in ankylosing spondylitis. A single record per CDR3 protein comes from TCRdb applying MiXCR to the 5' RACE reads. This table has tens of thousands of distinct CDR3 sequences, under 5.5% appearing once. The sample was blood, either unsorted or a sorted T cell fraction (not recorded which). The receptor set was obtained from a male donor with ankylosing spondylitis or in good health (not recorded which). The CDR3 runs from the conserved cysteine through the conserved F or W. The D gene is left open where the match is weak. Part of the rows lack a size; the others show once, few, many or a class for expanded clones.

>15|TRBV12-3/TRBV12-4|TRBJ2-1|TRBD2|many
TGTGCCAGCAGTGTCGGTCATAGCGGGGTGAATGAGCAGTTCTTC
CASSVGHSGVNEQFF
>13|TRBV6-1|TRBJ1-1|.|many
TGTGCCAGCAGGATACAGGCGGGCACTGAAGCTTTCTTT
CASRIQAGTEAFF
>15|TRBV18|TRBJ1-1|.|many
TGTGCCAGCTCACCTAGGACATCGTCGAACACTGAAGCTTTCTTT
CASSPRTSSNTEAFF
>12|TRBV7-2|TRBJ2-7|.|many
TGTGCCAGCAGTCCCCCGGGCTACGAGCAGTACTTC
CASSPPGYEQYF
>17|TRBV12-3/TRBV12-4|TRBJ2-2|TRBD1|many
TGTGCCAGCACCCTCAGAAGAGACAGGGACAACACCGGGGAGCTGTTTTTT
CASTLRRDRDNTGELFF
>14|TRBV5-1|TRBJ1-6|.|many
TGCGCCAGCAGCTTGGGGGGAGTTAATTCACCCCTCCACTTT
CASSLGGVNSPLHF
>13|TRBV7-2|TRBJ2-7|.|few
TGTGCCAGCACCGCGACTAACTCCTACGAGCAGTACTTC
CASTATNSYEQYF
>13|TRBV18|TRBJ2-1|.|many
TGTGCCAGCTCATCGACTAGTTTAATCGATCAGTTCTTC
CASSSTSLIDQFF
>15|TRBV5-4|TRBJ2-3|TRBD2|few
TGTGCCAGCAGGTCGGGGGGTCATAGCACAGATACGCAGTATTTT
CASRSGGHSTDTQYF
>11|TRBV20-1|TRBJ1-2|.|many
TGCAGTGCTAGTACTAACTATGGCTACACCTTC
CSASTNYGYTF
>14|TRBV6-5|TRBJ2-7|.|many
TGTGCCAGCAGTTCTCCCCTTCGTCCCTACGAGCAGTACTTC
CASSSPLRPYEQYF
>16|TRBV18|TRBJ1-3|TRBD1|many
TGTGCCAGCTCACCACCCGTTGCAGGGGGCAAGGACACCATATATTTT
CASSPPVAGGKDTIYF
>13|TRBV7-2|TRBJ1-1|.|many
TGTGCCAGCAGCTTCAGTAGGGTCACTGAAGCTTTCTTT
CASSFSRVTEAFF
>14|TRBV3-1|TRBJ2-2|.|many
TGTGCCAGCAGCCAAAGGACAGTAGGCGGGGAGCTGTTTTTT
CASSQRTVGGELFF
>16|TRBV3-1|TRBJ1-5|.|many
TGTGCCAGCAGCCTTGGGACACCTTCTAGCAATCAGCCCCAGCATTTT
CASSLGTPSSNQPQHF
>14|TRBV23-1|TRBJ1-2|.|.
TGCGCCCGCGAATTCAGCCCGGGGTATCGTGGCTACACCTTC
CAREFSPGYRGYTF
>14|TRBV2|TRBJ2-2|.|many
TGTGCCAGCAGGCCTGACAGTTACACCGGGGAGCTGTTTTTT
CASRPDSYTGELFF
>16|TRBV5-1|TRBJ2-2|.|many
TGCGCCAGCAGCTTGAGGTCAGGGGCGAACACCGGGGAGCTGTTTTTT
CASSLRSGANTGELFF
>16|TRBV4-2|TRBJ2-1|TRBD2|many
TGTGCCAGCAGCCAAGAGGAACTAGCGGGGCGGGGTGAGCAGTTCTTC
CASSQEELAGRGEQFF
>12|TRBV10-3|TRBJ2-3|.|many
TGTGCCACCGAGGGCGAGGCAGATACGCAGTATTTT
CATEGEADTQYF
>13|TRBV29-1|TRBJ2-1|TRBD2|many
TGCAGCGTTGGGCTAGCGGGTTACAATGAGCAGTTCTTC
CSVGLAGYNEQFF
>14|TRBV11-3|TRBJ2-2|.|.
.
CASSHKGQPGSCFF
>15|TRBV4-1|TRBJ2-7|TRBD1|many
TGCGCCAGCAGCCAAGGGGACAGGGGTTTTTACGAGCAGTACTTC
CASSQGDRGFYEQYF
>15|TRBV5-1|TRBJ2-2|.|many
TGCGCCAGCAGCCTCCCGACAGGGAACACCGGGGAGCTGTTTTTT
CASSLPTGNTGELFF
>14|TRBV28|TRBJ2-5|.|many
TGTGCCAGTTCAAGTCCCGCAGGGCGGGAGACCCAGTACTTC
CASSSPAGRETQYF
>12|TRBV28|TRBJ1-5|.|many
TGTGCCAGCAGTTTCCAGGGCAGGCCCCAGCATTTT
CASSFQGRPQHF
>14|TRBV20-1|TRBJ1-1|TRBD1|.
TGCAGTGCTAGAGATACAGGGGGCGTCGAGGGAGCTTTCTTT
CSARDTGGVEGAFF
>15|TRBV12-3/TRBV12-4|TRBJ2-7|.|many
TGTGCCAGCAGTCAAACTAGCTTAACTCAGAACGAGCAGTACTTC
CASSQTSLTQNEQYF
>13|TRBV14|TRBJ1-1|.|many
TGTGCCAGCAGGCACAACAGGGAATCTGAAGCTTTCTTT
CASRHNRESEAFF
>12|TRBV12-3/TRBV12-4|TRBJ2-3|.|many
TGTGCCAGCAGCCCTCGGTCAGATACGCAGTATTTT
CASSPRSDTQYF
>14|TRBV4-1|TRBJ1-5|.|few
TGCGCCAGCAGCCACGCCTCGAGCAATCAGCCCCAGCATTTT
CASSHASSNQPQHF
>13|TRBV30|TRBJ2-7|.|many
TGTGCCTGGAAGTCCTACAGGGACTACGAGCAGTACTTC
CAWKSYRDYEQYF
>17|TRBV6-5|TRBJ2-1|.|many
TGTGCCAGCAGTTTTTCTGGGGTCCACAGCTCCTACAATGAGCAGTTCTTC
CASSFSGVHSSYNEQFF
>16|TRBV6-5|TRBJ2-3|.|many
TGTGCCAGCACCAGAATAGGACTGATCAACACAGATACGCAGTATTTT
CASTRIGLINTDTQYF
>15|TRBV3-1|TRBJ2-2|TRBD1|many
TGTGCCAGCAGCTACGGGACAGTCGGCACCGGGGAGCTGTTTTTT
CASSYGTVGTGELFF
>16|TRBV5-1|TRBJ2-2|.|many
TGCGCCAGCAGCTCTGGAACACAGGGAGGGTCCGGGGAGCTGTTTTTT
CASSSGTQGGSGELFF
>13|TRBV28|TRBJ2-7|.|many
TGTGCCAGCAGCTCCGGGGACTCCTACGAGCAGTACTTC
CASSSGDSYEQYF
>15|TRBV5-1|TRBJ2-3|TRBD2|many
TGCGCCAGCAGCCTAGGACTAGCCGGTGTGGATACGCAGTATTTT
CASSLGLAGVDTQYF